This T cell receptor beta chain comes out of a study of chemoradiotherapy in HPV16-positive cancers. Study at large: A couple of HPV16-positive patients' cells yielded candidate HPV-specific clones and common motifs. Regarding the study as a whole: In HPV16-positive patients, HPV-responsive T-cell expansion tracked better recurrence-free survival. The functional HPV-specific definition rests on just two HPV16-positive patients.

Samples were taken several times over chemoradiotherapy. Produced via immunoSEQ multiplex PCR; TCRdb's table is partial and in-frame only. Counted here are some 4,200 clones, approximately 82% occurring once; the ten biggest clones make up less than 9.5%. Notes on this clone: The antigen is unknown.

CDR1 is GTSNPN and CDR2 is SVGIG in the germline V gene (reference sequence). V lost 3 bases, J lost 5 bases, and 7 bases stayed unmatched. This CDR3 region has 14 residues. The chain uses TRBV30 and TRBJ2-1; 7 bases match TRBD2. The TCR sequence derives from a human donor with HPV-associated anogenital cancer. The sample consisted of tumor tissue, taken from a patient who underwent chemoradiotherapy. The CDR3 reads CAWSRGGSHNEQFF. The CDR3 DNA reads as TGTGCCTGGAGCCGTGGCGGGAGTCACAATGAGCAGTTCTTC.